This TCR beta chain stems from a study of shared clonotypes between healthy human individuals. Study observations and caveats: As a rule, naive subsets had a larger estimated richness than memory subsets. Across a handful of donors, naive CD4 shared roughly 5.1%, naive CD8 approximately 3.5%, memory CD4 2% to 2.5%, memory CD8 0.4%.

The V gene's germline CDR1 is SNHLY and CDR2 FYNNEI. This CDR3 is 13 amino acids long. Deletions cut 6 bases from V and 4 bases from J, with 11 bases between. Sequencing used immunoSEQ multiplex PCR; TCRdb keeps in-frame clones, though not all of them. There are approximately 2,200,000 clones in the sample; roughly 91% occur only once, and under 2% lies in the top ten. As regards this clone: Its specificity is not known.

Positive CCR7 selection of CD45RO-negative cells yielded the naive CD8 cells, and terminally differentiated effector memory CD45RA+ cells were excluded. This TCR was sampled from a man between 18 and 35 years old in good health. Some clones in this sample may be carry-over from other donors' samples. The chain joins TRBV2 to TRBJ2-3, with no clear D. The sequenced material came from naive CD8+ T cells from PBMCs. CDR3 residues: CASRSGYPDTQYF. As DNA, the CDR3 is TGTGCCAGCAGATCAGGTTATCCAGATACGCAGTATTTT.